This T cell receptor (beta chain) was found in a study of shared clonotypes between healthy human individuals. The authors split each subset's genomic DNA evenly across several immunoSEQ plates. Method: immunoSEQ multiplex PCR; TCRdb's copy keeps in-frame clones and lacks some. The sample carries 660,000 or so clones, about 96% recorded once. Findings and caveats of the study: Across four donors, naive CD4 shared around 5.1%, naive CD8 more than 3%, memory CD4 less than 2.5%, memory CD8 more than 0.35%. Sequencing depth was expected to affect clonotype sharing among donors. Estimated clonotype richness was generally higher in naive than memory subsets.

CD45RO-negative CD8 cells positively selected for CCR7 made up the naive population, which excluded terminally differentiated effector memory CD45RA+ cells. The length of the CDR3 is 14 residues. CDR1 is MNHEY and CDR2 is SMNVEV in the germline V gene (reference sequence). Trimming pared 2 bases from V and 4 bases from J, leaving 12 bases between. Concerning this clone: Its target is not known.

Specimen: naive CD8+ T cells sorted from blood. V is TRBV27 and J is TRBJ2-7, with D perhaps TRBD1 (6 bases). This receptor was identified in a woman aged 30 to 39 in good health. This chain's CDR3 is CASSLGVGAYEQYF. The CDR3 region has the DNA TGTGCCAGCAGTTTAGGGGTGGGGGCGTACGAGCAGTACTTC.